The subject of this entry is one T cell receptor (beta chain). This sample was included in a study of T cell changes during pregnancy in multiple sclerosis. V lost 2 bases and J 9 bases, leaving 14 bases between the germline ends. The CDR3 is 15 residues long. Germline-derived CDR1 and CDR2 are MNHEY and SVGAGI. Sequencing used immunoSEQ multiplex PCR; TCRdb keeps in-frame clones, though not all of them. The sample has tens of thousands of clones, approximately 91% seen once. The TCR was taken from a female donor in good health, enrolled as a control in a pregnancy study. The sample consisted of peripheral blood, taken in the second trimester of pregnancy. The rearrangement joins TRBV6-5 to TRBJ1-6, with D perhaps matching TRBD1 (6 bases). The CDR3 coding sequence is TGTGCCAGCAGTTACGAGACAGGAGCTGCTTCACCCCTCCACTTT. Translated, it gives CASSYETGAASPLHF.